This TCR beta chain was obtained from a study of early T cells in non-severe SARS-CoV-2 infection. For the study at large: Unsorted whole blood bulk RNA was sequenced, with unpaired chains.

Unique molecular identifiers were added to individual cDNA molecules. TCRdb itself ran the 5' RACE reads through MiXCR, one entry per CDR3 protein. The sample shows about 56,000 distinct CDR3 sequences, roughly 15% of them seen only once. The germline V and J ends were trimmed by 2 bases and 3 bases, with 14 bases remaining between them. CDR1 and CDR2 from the germline V gene are SQVTM and ANQGSEA. The CDR3 is 14 residues long. This clonotype was seen only a few times. Antigen unknown. Study-level results: Comparison of clonotypes with VDJdb favored anti-spike CD8 responses while missing private and CD4 specificities.

This sequence was found in an adult who was a healthcare worker with PCR-confirmed SARS-CoV-2 infection or an uninfected control (not recorded which). The sample consisted of whole blood, taken at baseline. The chain carries TRBV29-1 and TRBJ2-7, with D possibly being TRBD1 or TRBD2 (5 bases each). The CDR3 DNA reads TGCAGCGTTGAATATGGGGGACGGAACTACGAGCAGTACTTC. It is translated as CSVEYGGRNYEQYF.